The clone carrying this T cell receptor beta chain was seen only a few times. Trimming at V came to 4 bases and at J to 1 base, leaving 7 bases not matched to a gene. CDR1 is SGHKS, CDR2 YYEKEE, per germline (reference sequence). The CDR3 has 15 amino acids. These data are taken from a study of blood T cell repertoires in COVID-19. Study details: T cells, B-cell-depleted T cells, or PBMCs supplied cDNA or gDNA.

In the original workflow: Estimates of nucleated cell counts were drawn from the amplification of reference gene primers. Method: immunoSEQ multiplex PCR; TCRdb's copy keeps in-frame clones and lacks some. The DNA gave D and trimming, while V, J and clone size come from that table. The data show around 300,000 clones, 75% to 90% seen once. Material for sequencing was PBMCs or T cells enriched from blood (not recorded which). The sequence was collected from a man aged 30 to 45 who had recovered from COVID-19. The chain employs TRBV5-5 and TRBJ2-7; 8 bases match TRBD1. The CDR3 sequence: CASSLGTGRSYEQYF. The DNA for the CDR3 is TGTGCCAGCAGCCTCGGGACAGGCCGATCCTACGAGCAGTACTTC.